Listed below are T cell receptor beta chains from one sample, sequenced in a study of Ad26.COV2.S vaccination and SARS-CoV-2 variants. TCRdb's copy holds only in-frame clones and misses some; the assay was immunoSEQ multiplex PCR. Of 350,000 to 450,000 clones in the sample, about 92% were seen once. Material: peripheral blood, obtained after recovery from COVID-19. The source of these receptors is a human donor who had recovered from COVID-19. The CDR3 runs from the conserved cysteine through the conserved F or W. D genes are given only for firm matches. For some rows the clone size is stated as once, few or many, or as a class when expanded; others skip it.

V gene	J gene	D gene	clone size	CDR3 protein	CDR3 DNA
TRBV4-1	TRBJ1-4	-	-	CASSQDQGGAEKLFF	TGCGCCAGCAGCCAAGACCAGGGTGGCGCTGAAAAACTGTTTTTT
TRBV11-2	TRBJ1-5	-	-	CASSLEGQPQHF	TGTGCCAGCAGCTTAGAAGGTCAGCCCCAGCATTTT
TRBV19	TRBJ2-3	TRBD2	-	CASNRGGLAGPGDTQYF	TGTGCCAGTAACCGGGGGGGACTAGCGGGGCCGGGAGATACGCAGTATTTT
TRBV7-2	TRBJ2-7	TRBD2	-	CASSPRLADPEQYF	TGTGCCAGCAGCCCCCGACTAGCGGACCCCGAGCAGTACTTC
TRBV10-3	TRBJ2-3	-	-	CAITTDEVGTDTQYF	TGTGCCATCACAACAGACGAAGTCGGCACAGATACGCAGTATTTT
TRBV6-2/TRBV6-3	TRBJ2-4	TRBD2	-	CASSYPPLAGPEKVAKNIQYF	TGTGCCAGCAGTTACCCCCCTCTAGCGGGGCCTGAGAAAGTTGCCAAAAACATTCAGTACTTC
TRBV3-1/TRBV3-2	TRBJ2-1	TRBD2	-	CASSPRGGSSYNEQFF	TGTGCCAGCAGCCCCCGGGGGGGAAGCTCCTACAATGAGCAGTTCTTC
TRBV5-1	TRBJ1-3	TRBD1	-	CASSADRVGNTIYF	TGCGCCAGCAGCGCGGACAGGGTTGGAAACACCATATATTTT
TRBV4-3	TRBJ1-4	-	-	CASSQGYREKLFF	TGCGCCAGCAGCCAAGGATACAGGGAAAAACTGTTTTTT
TRBV27	TRBJ1-6	-	-	CASSFQLGTGGSPLHF	TGTGCCAGCAGTTTCCAGTTAGGTACAGGTGGTTCACCCCTCCACTTT
TRBV27	TRBJ1-1	-	-	CASSLSKITGEAFF	TGTGCCAGCAGTTTATCGAAAATTACCGGTGAAGCTTTCTTT
TRBV20-1	TRBJ1-4	-	-	CSARGEKLFF	TGCAGTGCTAGAGGCGAAAAACTGTTTTTT
TRBV5-8	TRBJ1-2	-	-	CASSYGTSYNYGYTF	TGTGCCAGCAGCTATGGGACAAGTTATAACTATGGCTACACCTTC
TRBV6-2/TRBV6-3	TRBJ1-2	TRBD1	-	CASSYSIPRDRGSYGYTF	TGTGCCAGCAGTTACTCGATTCCTCGGGACAGGGGTAGCTATGGCTACACCTTC
TRBV24-1	TRBJ1-5	-	-	CASEPTLPGPNQPQHF	TGTGCCTCCGAACCGACTTTACCAGGGCCCAATCAGCCCCAGCATTTT
TRBV19	TRBJ1-5	-	few	CASTLTYVSNQPQHF	TGTGCCAGTACCCTTACATACGTTAGCAATCAGCCCCAGCATTTT
TRBV27	TRBJ1-2	-	-	CASSLTEIHGYTF	TGTGCCAGCAGCCTGACAGAGATCCATGGCTACACCTTC
TRBV7-3	TRBJ2-2	-	-	CASSRPLGGYTGELFF	TGTGCCAGCAGCCGGCCCCTAGGAGGTTACACCGGGGAGCTGTTTTTT
TRBV4-3	TRBJ1-3	-	-	CASSPRTGIGNTIYF	TGCGCCAGCAGCCCGCGAACAGGAATCGGAAACACCATATATTTT
TRBV6-5	TRBJ2-5	TRBD1	-	CASSYSGDSGGTQYF	TGTGCCAGCAGTTACTCAGGAGATTCAGGGGGGACCCAGTACTTC
TRBV5-6	TRBJ1-5	-	once	CASSLRAWDSGNQPQHF	TGTGCCAGCAGCTTGAGGGCATGGGATAGCGGCAATCAGCCCCAGCATTTT
TRBV7-2	TRBJ2-1	TRBD2	few	CASSPPWGLAGGNEQFF	TGTGCCAGCAGCCCCCCCTGGGGACTAGCGGGGGGGAATGAGCAGTTCTTC
TRBV6-2/TRBV6-3	TRBJ2-7	-	-	CASSRSTPSYEQYF	TGTGCCAGCAGTCGATCGACTCCTTCCTACGAGCAGTACTTC
TRBV6-4	TRBJ2-7	-	-	CASSDRGGGSGEQYF	TGTGCCAGCAGTGACCGCGGGGGCGGCAGTGGGGAGCAGTACTTC
TRBV6-5	TRBJ1-2	-	-	CASRGQRNYGYTF	TGTGCCAGCAGAGGACAGCGTAACTATGGCTACACCTTC
TRBV2	TRBJ1-1	TRBD1	-	CASSSEGTRPGGTEAFF	TGTGCCAGCAGCTCAGAGGGGACGAGACCAGGGGGAACTGAAGCTTTCTTT
TRBV6-1	TRBJ2-4	-	-	CASSENGAKNIQYF	TGTGCCAGCAGTGAAAATGGGGCCAAAAACATTCAGTACTTC
TRBV3-1/TRBV3-2	TRBJ2-7	-	-	CASSQGYEQYF	TGTGCCAGCAGCCAGGGATACGAGCAGTACTTC
TRBV7-8	TRBJ2-3	TRBD1	-	CASSLGQGTDTQYF	TGTGCCAGCAGCTTAGGACAGGGGACAGATACGCAGTATTTT
TRBV6-5	TRBJ1-2	-	-	CASSYSSGTRDGYTF	TGTGCCAGCAGTTACTCTTCGGGCACACGGGATGGCTACACCTTC
TRBV2	TRBJ2-5	-	-	CASLIQGGRETQYF	TGTGCCAGCCTTATTCAGGGTGGGAGAGAGACCCAGTACTTC
TRBV9	TRBJ1-4	-	-	CASSVVGARGEKLFF	TGTGCCAGCAGCGTAGTGGGGGCCCGGGGGGAAAAACTGTTTTTT
TRBV12-3/TRBV12-4	TRBJ2-5	TRBD2	-	CASSLGSSGVRDF	TGTGCCAGCAGTTTAGGGAGTAGCGGGGTACGCGACTTC
TRBV16	TRBJ1-1	TRBD1	-	CASSPWTGANTEAFF	TGTGCCAGCAGCCCCTGGACAGGAGCGAACACTGAAGCTTTCTTT
TRBV7-9	TRBJ2-3	-	-	CASSLTQRQTSTDTQYF	TGTGCCAGCAGCTTAACCCAAAGACAGACTAGCACAGATACGCAGTATTTT
TRBV13	TRBJ2-7	TRBD1	-	CASSLMGTAVREQYF	TGTGCCAGCAGCTTAATGGGGACAGCAGTACGCGAGCAGTACTTC
TRBV5-1	TRBJ2-7	TRBD1	-	CASRQGKGNDEQYF	TGCGCCAGTCGACAGGGAAAGGGGAACGACGAGCAGTACTTC
TRBV19	TRBJ2-2	-	-	CASSKYRESTGELFF	TGTGCCAGTAGTAAATACCGGGAGTCCACCGGGGAGCTGTTTTTT
TRBV4-2	TRBJ2-7	TRBD2	-	CASSSRLAGGRYEQYF	TGTGCCAGCAGCTCCCGCCTAGCGGGGGGCCGCTACGAGCAGTACTTC
TRBV5-4	TRBJ2-3	-	-	CASSARTVYPDTQYF	TGTGCCAGCAGCGCTCGGACAGTTTATCCAGATACGCAGTATTTT
TRBV7-9	TRBJ1-4	-	-	CASSGHSSTNEKLFF	TGTGCCAGCAGCGGGCACAGCTCAACTAATGAAAAACTGTTTTTT
TRBV19	TRBJ1-1	-	-	CASSLRGGRRTEAFF	TGTGCCAGTAGTCTCCGAGGGGGGCGGAGGACTGAAGCTTTCTTT
TRBV5-6	TRBJ1-5	-	-	CASSLAGINQPQHF	TGTGCCAGCAGCTTGGCAGGGATCAATCAGCCCCAGCATTTT
TRBV28	TRBJ1-2	-	-	CASSSRGYGYTF	TGTGCCAGCAGCAGCCGCGGGTATGGCTACACCTTC
TRBV5-1	TRBJ2-5	-	-	CASSSSPGPRETQYF	TGCGCCAGCAGCTCTTCCCCGGGACCTCGGGAGACCCAGTACTTC
TRBV9	TRBJ1-2	TRBD1	-	CASSARDRGRDGYTF	TGTGCCAGCAGCGCGAGGGACAGGGGGCGGGATGGCTACACCTTC
TRBV10-3	TRBJ2-6	-	-	CAISVGEMAGANVLTF	TGTGCCATCAGTGTTGGGGAAATGGCTGGGGCCAACGTCCTGACTTTC
TRBV7-6	TRBJ1-6	-	few	CASSPTGASPLHF	TGTGCCAGCAGCCCCACGGGCGCTTCACCCCTCCACTTT
TRBV5-1	TRBJ1-1	-	-	CASSLVIGGKMNTEAFF	TGCGCCAGCAGCTTGGTAATTGGGGGAAAGATGAACACTGAAGCTTTCTTT
TRBV5-1	TRBJ1-2	TRBD1	-	CASSLGQGDYGYTF	TGCGCCAGCAGCTTAGGACAGGGGGACTATGGCTACACCTTC
TRBV6-5	TRBJ1-1	-	-	CASRPRNLEAFF	TGTGCCAGCAGACCCCGGAACCTTGAAGCTTTCTTT
TRBV5-8	TRBJ1-2	-	-	CASSSPPGLGNYGYTF	TGTGCCAGCAGCTCCCCTCCAGGGTTGGGAAACTATGGCTACACCTTC
TRBV7-9	TRBJ1-4	-	-	CASSLVGAEKLFF	TGTGCCAGCAGCTTAGTAGGGGCCGAAAAACTGTTTTTT
TRBV2	TRBJ2-7	TRBD2	-	CASRASGGSYEQYF	TGTGCCAGTAGGGCGTCCGGGGGGAGCTACGAGCAGTACTTC
TRBV7-2	TRBJ2-7	-	-	CASSLGGRSVYEQYF	TGTGCCAGCAGCTTAGGGGGCCGTTCAGTCTACGAGCAGTACTTC
TRBV5-4	TRBJ2-7	-	-	CASSFRRSSYEQYF	TGTGCCAGCAGCTTTCGGAGAAGCTCCTACGAGCAGTACTTC